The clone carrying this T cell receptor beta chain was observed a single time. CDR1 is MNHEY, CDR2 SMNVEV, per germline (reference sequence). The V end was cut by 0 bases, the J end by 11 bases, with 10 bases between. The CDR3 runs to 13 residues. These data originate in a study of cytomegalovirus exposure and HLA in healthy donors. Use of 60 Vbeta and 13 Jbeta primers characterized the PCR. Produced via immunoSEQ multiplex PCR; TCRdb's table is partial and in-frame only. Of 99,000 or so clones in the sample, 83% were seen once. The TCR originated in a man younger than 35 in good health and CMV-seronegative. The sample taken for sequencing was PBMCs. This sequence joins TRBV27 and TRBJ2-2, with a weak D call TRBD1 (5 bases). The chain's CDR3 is CASSLSPQVELFF. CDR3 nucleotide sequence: TGTGCCAGCAGTTTATCCCCACAGGTAGAGCTGTTTTTT.